This record covers a single T cell receptor beta chain. The data were obtained in a study of blood T cell repertoires in COVID-19. Background on the study: Acute and convalescent COVID-19 samples came from the United States, Italy and Spain. T cells, B-cell-depleted T cells, or PBMCs supplied cDNA or gDNA.

Sequenced by immunoSEQ multiplex PCR; TCRdb stores in-frame clones only, minus some. The table has around 72,000 clones, approximately 86% seen once; the top ten hold around 5.8%. Germline CDR1 is SGHDN and CDR2 is FVKESK. The CDR3 has 17 residues. V gave up 1 base and J gave up 4 bases, with 18 bases separating them. The chain combines TRBV14 with TRBJ2-3, with TRBD2 as a possible D gene (5 bases). The receptor comes from a woman in her fifties or sixties with acute or convalescent COVID-19. Sequencing used peripheral blood. CDR3 coding DNA: TGTGCCAGCAGCCAAGTGGAACTAGACGGGGTCCCAGATACGCAGTATTTT. Its protein product is CASSQVELDGVPDTQYF.